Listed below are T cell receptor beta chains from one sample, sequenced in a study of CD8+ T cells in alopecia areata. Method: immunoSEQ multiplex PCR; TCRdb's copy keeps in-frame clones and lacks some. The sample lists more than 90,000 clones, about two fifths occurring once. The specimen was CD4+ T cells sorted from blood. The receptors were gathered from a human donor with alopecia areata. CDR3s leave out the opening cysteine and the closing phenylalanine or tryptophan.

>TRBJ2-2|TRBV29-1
SVRRDGVSGELF
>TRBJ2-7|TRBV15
ATSRGGSGYEQY
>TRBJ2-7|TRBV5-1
ASSLEYGTEQY
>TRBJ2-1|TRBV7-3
ASSLASPPTRNEQF
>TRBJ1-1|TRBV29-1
SVPSLYKEAF
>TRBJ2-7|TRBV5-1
ASSQSTAALYEQY
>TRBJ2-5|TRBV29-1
SAQSRGTQETQY
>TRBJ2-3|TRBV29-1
SVGTRLSDTQY
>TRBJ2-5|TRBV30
ASDSNGETQY
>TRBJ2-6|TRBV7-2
ASSLASSGANVLT
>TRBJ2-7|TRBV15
ATSTLGREQY
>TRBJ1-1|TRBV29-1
SGRGSVAEAF
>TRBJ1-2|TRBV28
ASSHAGTGEANYGYT
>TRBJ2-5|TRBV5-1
ASSLGGLEVETQY
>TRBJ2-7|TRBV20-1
SAGRGEQY
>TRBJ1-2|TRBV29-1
SVEDTVNYGYT
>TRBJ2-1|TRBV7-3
ASSLESGAYNEQF
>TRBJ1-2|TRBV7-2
ASSLADRIYGYT
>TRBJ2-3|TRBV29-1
SVGGLQGLDTQY
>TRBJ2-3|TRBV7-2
ASSPSSRGPYTQY
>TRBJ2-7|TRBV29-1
SVGHNRDRISYEQY
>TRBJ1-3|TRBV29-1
SVERPLAGNTIY
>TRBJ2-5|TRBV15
ATSREAPQETQY
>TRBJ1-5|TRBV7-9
ASSLNVFGPQH
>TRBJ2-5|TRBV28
ASSWGTEETQY
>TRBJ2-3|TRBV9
ASSPEQLTQY
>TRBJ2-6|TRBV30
AWTPGTGAGANVLT
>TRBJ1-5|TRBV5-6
ASSLTANRQVNQPQH
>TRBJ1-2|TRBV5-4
ASRGSGDYGYT
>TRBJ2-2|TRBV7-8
ASSLAYQAAGELF
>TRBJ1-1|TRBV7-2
ASSLSQGITEAF
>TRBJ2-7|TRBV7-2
ASRVAGAYEQY
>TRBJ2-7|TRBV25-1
ANYIHEQY
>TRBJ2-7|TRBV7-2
ASSLGGTYEQY
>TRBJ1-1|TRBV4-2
ASSRRENTEAF
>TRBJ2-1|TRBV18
ASSPLRTGGYEQF
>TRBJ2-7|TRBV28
ASRSGQGAHEQY
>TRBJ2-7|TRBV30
AWSEPGLAIYEQY
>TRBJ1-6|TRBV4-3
ASSQDVYGTPLH
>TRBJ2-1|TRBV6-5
ASTQGNEQF
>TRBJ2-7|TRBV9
ASSTGGASGHEQY
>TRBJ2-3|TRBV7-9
ASSFMRARGTDTQY
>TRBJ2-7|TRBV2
ASSKTGSYEQY
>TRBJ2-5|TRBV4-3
ASSQARDVRETQY
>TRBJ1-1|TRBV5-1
ASSLLQISHTEAF
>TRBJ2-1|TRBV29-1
SAGLAGESYNEQF
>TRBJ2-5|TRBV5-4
ASSPRGQYQETQY
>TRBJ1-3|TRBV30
AWSQGQDSGNTIY
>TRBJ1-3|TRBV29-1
SVSAGNTIY
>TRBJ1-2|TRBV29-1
SVETGAGYT
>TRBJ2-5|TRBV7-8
ASSRKTGPQETQY
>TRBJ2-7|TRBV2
ASRATYGSYEQY
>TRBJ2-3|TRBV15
ATSRGGLGVTIDTQY
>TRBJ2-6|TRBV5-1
ASSLAVAGPSAGANVLT
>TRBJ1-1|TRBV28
ASSSPRERGWTEAF
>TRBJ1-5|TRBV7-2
ASSSQGAQPQH
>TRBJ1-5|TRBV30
AWSVNSNQPQH
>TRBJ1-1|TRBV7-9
ASSLLRIWTEAF
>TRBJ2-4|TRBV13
ASSSRQGSNIQY
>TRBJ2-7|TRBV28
ASRRSAGARAAEQY